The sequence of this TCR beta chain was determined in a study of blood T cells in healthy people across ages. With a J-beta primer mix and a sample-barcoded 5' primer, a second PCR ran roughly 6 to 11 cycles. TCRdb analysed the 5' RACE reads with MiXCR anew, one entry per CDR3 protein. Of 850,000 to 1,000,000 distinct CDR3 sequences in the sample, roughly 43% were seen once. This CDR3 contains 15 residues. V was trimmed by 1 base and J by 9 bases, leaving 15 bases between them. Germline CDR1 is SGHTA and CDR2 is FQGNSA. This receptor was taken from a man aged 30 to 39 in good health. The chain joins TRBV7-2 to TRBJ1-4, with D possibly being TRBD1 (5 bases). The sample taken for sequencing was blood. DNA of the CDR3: TGTGCCAGCAGCTTAGTATCCTCCGGGGCCCAAAAACTGTTTTTT. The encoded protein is CASSLVSSGAQKLFF.